The rows below give T cell receptor beta chains drawn from one sample of a study of blood T cells in healthy people across ages. MiXCR was run by TCRdb on the 5' RACE reads, yielding one entry per CDR3 protein. The sample has hundreds of thousands of distinct CDR3 sequences; about 20% are singletons. Sequenced sample: blood. Receptors originate from a man aged 70-80 years in good health. The CDR3 runs from the conserved cysteine through the conserved F or W. Fields, in order: J gene, D gene, clone size, V gene, CDR3 DNA, CDR3 protein. D genes are given only for firm matches. Where a row states a size, it is once, few, many or the class of an expanded clone; other rows omit it.

j_gene: TRBJ1-2
d_gene: TRBD1
abundance: few
v_gene: TRBV20-1
CDR3nt: TGCAGTGCTTCCAGGACAGGGCGGGCTAACTATGGCTACACCTTC
CDR3aa: CSASRTGRANYGYTF

j_gene: TRBJ2-5
d_gene: -
abundance: -
v_gene: TRBV5-1
CDR3nt: TGCGCCAGCAGCTTAGGAGGGGGCGCGGAGACCCAGTACTTC
CDR3aa: CASSLGGGAETQYF

j_gene: TRBJ2-3
d_gene: -
abundance: few
v_gene: TRBV29-1
CDR3nt: TGCAGCGTTGAAGAGGGACACAAGAGGAGGGCAGATACGCAGTATTTT
CDR3aa: CSVEEGHKRRADTQYF

j_gene: TRBJ2-3
d_gene: -
abundance: -
v_gene: TRBV7-2
CDR3nt: TGTGCCAGCAGCTTAGTACCCTTACTCGGCGGCACAGATACGCAGTATTTT
CDR3aa: CASSLVPLLGGTDTQYF

j_gene: TRBJ2-5
d_gene: TRBD2
abundance: -
v_gene: TRBV7-2
CDR3nt: TGTGCCAGCAGCTTAAGCGGGGGGTGGGAGACCCAGTACTTC
CDR3aa: CASSLSGGWETQYF

j_gene: TRBJ2-3
d_gene: -
abundance: few
v_gene: TRBV5-1
CDR3nt: TGCGCCAGCAGCCCTCCGGGAGCACCCCACACAGATACGCAGTATTTT
CDR3aa: CASSPPGAPHTDTQYF

j_gene: TRBJ1-5
d_gene: -
abundance: few
v_gene: TRBV7-7
CDR3nt: TGTGCTAGCCTAAGGGGTACCTTTAGCAATCAGCCCCAGCATTTT
CDR3aa: CASLRGTFSNQPQHF

j_gene: TRBJ1-5
d_gene: -
abundance: few
v_gene: TRBV12-3/TRBV12-4
CDR3nt: TGTGCCAGCAGTTTACGTCCACATCAGCCCCAGCATTTT
CDR3aa: CASSLRPHQPQHF

j_gene: TRBJ2-3
d_gene: TRBD2
abundance: -
v_gene: TRBV7-3
CDR3nt: TGTGCCAGCAGCTTAATGGGCCTAGCGGAAGATGCGCAGTATTTT
CDR3aa: CASSLMGLAEDAQYF

j_gene: TRBJ1-2
d_gene: -
abundance: many
v_gene: TRBV6-5
CDR3nt: TGTGCCAGCAATCAGGGCCAGGGTGGCAACTATGGCTACACCTTC
CDR3aa: CASNQGQGGNYGYTF

j_gene: TRBJ1-2
d_gene: -
abundance: -
v_gene: TRBV7-9
CDR3nt: TGTGCCAGCAGCTTAGCGGCAGGCCCCCCGGGTGGCTACACCTTC
CDR3aa: CASSLAAGPPGGYTF

j_gene: TRBJ2-1
d_gene: TRBD1
abundance: -
v_gene: TRBV5-1
CDR3nt: TGCGCCAGCAGCTACCCGGCTGGGACAGGGTTACGCAATGAGCAGTTCTTC
CDR3aa: CASSYPAGTGLRNEQFF

j_gene: TRBJ2-1
d_gene: TRBD2
abundance: few
v_gene: TRBV5-5
CDR3nt: TGTGCCAGCAGCGCAGGGACTAGCGGGAGCCACAATGAGCAGTTCTTC
CDR3aa: CASSAGTSGSHNEQFF

j_gene: TRBJ2-1
d_gene: -
abundance: few
v_gene: TRBV6-5
CDR3nt: TGTGCCAGCAGTTACCTTCTTAGCCCGGGTGCCCTAAATGAGCAGTTCTTC
CDR3aa: CASSYLLSPGALNEQFF

j_gene: TRBJ2-5
d_gene: -
abundance: -
v_gene: TRBV5-1
CDR3nt: TGCGCCAGCAGCATCGGAGTAGTCCAAGAGACCCAGTACTTC
CDR3aa: CASSIGVVQETQYF

j_gene: TRBJ1-1
d_gene: TRBD1
abundance: many
v_gene: TRBV29-1
CDR3nt: TGCAGCGTCGTCCCGGGACAGCGGAACACTGAAGCTTTCTTT
CDR3aa: CSVVPGQRNTEAFF

j_gene: TRBJ1-1
d_gene: -
abundance: -
v_gene: TRBV28
CDR3nt: TGTGCCAGCAGTTACTACGGGCAGGGCACTGAAGCTTTCTTT
CDR3aa: CASSYYGQGTEAFF

j_gene: TRBJ2-1
d_gene: TRBD2
abundance: few
v_gene: TRBV20-1
CDR3nt: TGCAGTGTCCCGCCTAGCGGGAGGGCCTACAATGAGCAGTTCTTC
CDR3aa: CSVPPSGRAYNEQFF

j_gene: TRBJ2-5
d_gene: -
abundance: -
v_gene: TRBV5-1
CDR3nt: TGCGCCAGCAGCCCGGAGGGTGACTTACAAGAGACCCAGTACTTC
CDR3aa: CASSPEGDLQETQYF

j_gene: TRBJ1-1
d_gene: TRBD1
abundance: few
v_gene: TRBV3-1
CDR3nt: TGTGCCAGCAGCCAAGGGGACAGGGGGCAGAACACTGAAGCTTTCTTT
CDR3aa: CASSQGDRGQNTEAFF

j_gene: TRBJ2-2
d_gene: TRBD2
abundance: -
v_gene: TRBV12-3/TRBV12-4
CDR3nt: TGTGCCAGCAGCCCCGGGAGGACCGGGGAGCTGTTTTTT
CDR3aa: CASSPGRTGELFF

j_gene: TRBJ2-2
d_gene: -
abundance: few
v_gene: TRBV5-1
CDR3nt: TGCGCCAGCAGCTTGGAGCCGGTGAACACCGGGGAGCTGTTTTTT
CDR3aa: CASSLEPVNTGELFF

j_gene: TRBJ2-1
d_gene: TRBD2
abundance: few
v_gene: TRBV7-6
CDR3nt: TGTGCCAGCAGCTCCTCTAATCCGGGACTACGAAACAATGAGCAGTTCTTC
CDR3aa: CASSSSNPGLRNNEQFF

j_gene: TRBJ2-4
d_gene: TRBD1
abundance: -
v_gene: TRBV12-3/TRBV12-4
CDR3nt: TGTGCCAGCAGTGCACGGACAGGGGCGGGCATTCAGTACTTC
CDR3aa: CASSARTGAGIQYF

j_gene: TRBJ2-7
d_gene: -
abundance: -
v_gene: TRBV6-1
CDR3nt: TGTGCCAGCAGTGATTTGGTCGAGCAGTACTTC
CDR3aa: CASSDLVEQYF

j_gene: TRBJ1-2
d_gene: TRBD1
abundance: -
v_gene: TRBV7-2
CDR3nt: TGTGCCGGCAGCTTAAACAGGGGCGGTAGCTATGGCTACACCTTC
CDR3aa: CAGSLNRGGSYGYTF

j_gene: TRBJ1-2
d_gene: TRBD1
abundance: -
v_gene: TRBV3-1
CDR3nt: TGTGCCAGCAGCCAAGACAAATCAGGGGGCCGGGGCTACACCTTC
CDR3aa: CASSQDKSGGRGYTF

j_gene: TRBJ2-3
d_gene: TRBD2
abundance: -
v_gene: TRBV7-3
CDR3nt: TGTGCCAGCAGCTTAACCTCACTAGCGGGAGATACGCAGTATTTT
CDR3aa: CASSLTSLAGDTQYF

j_gene: TRBJ2-1
d_gene: TRBD2
abundance: -
v_gene: TRBV5-1
CDR3nt: TGCGCCTCGTACCCTGCGGGGCGGGAGGGCCTTAATGAGCAGTTCTTC
CDR3aa: CASYPAGREGLNEQFF

j_gene: TRBJ2-3
d_gene: -
abundance: once
v_gene: TRBV12-3/TRBV12-4
CDR3nt: TGTGCCTCCCAGAGGGCGGGGGCCCCCACAGATACGCAGTATTTT
CDR3aa: CASQRAGAPTDTQYF

j_gene: TRBJ1-2
d_gene: -
abundance: few
v_gene: TRBV14
CDR3nt: TGTGCCAGCAGCCACCGACAGAAGCGGGGCTATGGCTACACCTTC
CDR3aa: CASSHRQKRGYGYTF

j_gene: TRBJ2-5
d_gene: -
abundance: -
v_gene: TRBV14
CDR3nt: TGTGCCAGCAGCCTGCTGAGGCAACGAGAGACCCAGTACTTC
CDR3aa: CASSLLRQRETQYF

j_gene: TRBJ2-5
d_gene: -
abundance: many
v_gene: TRBV7-9
CDR3nt: TGTGCCAGCAGCTTCTCGTCCAGACAGGGGAGGGGAGAGACCCAGTACTTC
CDR3aa: CASSFSSRQGRGETQYF

j_gene: TRBJ2-5
d_gene: TRBD2
abundance: -
v_gene: TRBV20-1
CDR3nt: TGCAGTGCTAGAGATACCGGGCTAGCGGGTCTTAGGGAGAGAACCCAGTACTTC
CDR3aa: CSARDTGLAGLRERTQYF

j_gene: TRBJ2-3
d_gene: TRBD1
abundance: -
v_gene: TRBV7-2
CDR3nt: TGTGCCAGCAGCCCGAGGGACAGCCTCACAGATACGCAGTATTTT
CDR3aa: CASSPRDSLTDTQYF

j_gene: TRBJ2-1
d_gene: -
abundance: -
v_gene: TRBV20-1
CDR3nt: TGCAGTGCTAGAGCATCGGGGGCAGGTGAGCAGTTCTTC
CDR3aa: CSARASGAGEQFF

j_gene: TRBJ2-1
d_gene: TRBD2
abundance: -
v_gene: TRBV20-1
CDR3nt: TGCAGTGCTAGACCCGTAGCGGGAGGGCCGTCCAATGAGCAGTTCTTC
CDR3aa: CSARPVAGGPSNEQFF

j_gene: TRBJ2-1
d_gene: -
abundance: few
v_gene: TRBV2
CDR3nt: TGTGCCAGCAGCAAGGGTAGCGGAGAATACAATGAGCAGTTCTTC
CDR3aa: CASSKGSGEYNEQFF

j_gene: TRBJ2-1
d_gene: -
abundance: few
v_gene: TRBV7-3
CDR3nt: TGTGCCAGCAGCTTTCGGGGGGCAACCTACAATGAGCAGTTCTTC
CDR3aa: CASSFRGATYNEQFF

j_gene: TRBJ2-1
d_gene: TRBD2
abundance: -
v_gene: TRBV6-2/TRBV6-3
CDR3nt: TGTGCCAGCAGTTACTCACTAGCGGGAAAGTACAATGAGCAGTTCTTC
CDR3aa: CASSYSLAGKYNEQFF

j_gene: TRBJ2-4
d_gene: TRBD1
abundance: -
v_gene: TRBV4-2
CDR3nt: TGTGCCAGCAGCCTACTACAGGGGGCTATGGGGGGCATTCAGTACTTC
CDR3aa: CASSLLQGAMGGIQYF

j_gene: TRBJ1-1
d_gene: -
abundance: -
v_gene: TRBV6-5
CDR3nt: TGTGCCAGCAGTTCCCCGGACGGTGGGAACACTGAAGCTTTCTTT
CDR3aa: CASSSPDGGNTEAFF

j_gene: TRBJ1-3
d_gene: TRBD1
abundance: few
v_gene: TRBV5-1
CDR3nt: TGCGCCAGCAGCCCCGATCTTATCAGGACAGGGAAGGGAAACACCATATATTTT
CDR3aa: CASSPDLIRTGKGNTIYF

j_gene: TRBJ1-1
d_gene: -
abundance: -
v_gene: TRBV6-5
CDR3nt: TGTGCCAGCACTAAACAGGGAGGAACTGAAGCTTTCTTT
CDR3aa: CASTKQGGTEAFF

j_gene: TRBJ2-3
d_gene: TRBD2
abundance: many
v_gene: TRBV11-2
CDR3nt: TGTGCCAGCAGCTTAGGATCAGGCGGGGGGACAGATACGCAGTATTTT
CDR3aa: CASSLGSGGGTDTQYF

j_gene: TRBJ2-1
d_gene: -
abundance: -
v_gene: TRBV6-5
CDR3nt: TGTGCCAGTGCCTCTTACAATGAGCAGTTCTTC
CDR3aa: CASASYNEQFF

j_gene: TRBJ1-2
d_gene: TRBD1
abundance: -
v_gene: TRBV5-5
CDR3nt: TGTGTCAGCAGCTGGTCGGGACAGGGATACGGCTACACCTTC
CDR3aa: CVSSWSGQGYGYTF

j_gene: TRBJ2-3
d_gene: -
abundance: -
v_gene: TRBV7-3
CDR3nt: TGTGCCAGCAGCCGGCAAGGCCTAGCCGCAGATACGCAGTATTTT
CDR3aa: CASSRQGLAADTQYF

j_gene: TRBJ1-2
d_gene: -
abundance: -
v_gene: TRBV7-9
CDR3nt: TGTGCCAGCAGCCCTCGAGGCTGGGCCCAGCGTAACTATGGCTACACCTTC
CDR3aa: CASSPRGWAQRNYGYTF

j_gene: TRBJ1-1
d_gene: TRBD1
abundance: many
v_gene: TRBV5-1
CDR3nt: TGCGCCAGCAGCTTCGCCACAGGGGTCGGCACTGAAGCTTTCTTT
CDR3aa: CASSFATGVGTEAFF

j_gene: TRBJ2-1
d_gene: TRBD1
abundance: -
v_gene: TRBV20-1
CDR3nt: TGCAGTGCTAGAGATCGTGACAGGGGTACGAATGAGCAGTTCTTC
CDR3aa: CSARDRDRGTNEQFF

j_gene: TRBJ1-4
d_gene: -
abundance: few
v_gene: TRBV20-1
CDR3nt: TGCAGTGCTAGAGATTCGATGTGGGTTCCGGGTGAAAAACTGTTTTTT
CDR3aa: CSARDSMWVPGEKLFF

j_gene: TRBJ1-6
d_gene: -
abundance: -
v_gene: TRBV6-4
CDR3nt: TGTGCCAGCAGTGAGGTCGATAATTCACCCCTCCACTTT
CDR3aa: CASSEVDNSPLHF

j_gene: TRBJ1-1
d_gene: -
abundance: -
v_gene: TRBV29-1
CDR3nt: TGCAGCGTTCCGGGGGGATCAAACACTGAAGCTTTCTTT
CDR3aa: CSVPGGSNTEAFF